This T cell receptor beta chain was retrieved from a study of blood T cell repertoires in COVID-19 (dated by TCRdb to the early 2020s). Some background on the complete study: Samples covering the acute and convalescent phases of COVID-19 were provided by collaborators in the United States, Italy and Spain. The prospective study material was composed of cDNA or gDNA derived from T cells, B-cell-depleted T cells, or PBMCs. Where available, HLA class I and class II types were obtained from metadata supplied by the sample provider rather than from assay-based typing. Subjects who had been exposed to COVID-19, were actively infected with it, or had recovered from it provided the deeply sampled blood TCRbeta repertoires that made up the dataset. The repertoires were made available in a free public database intended to serve as a resource for research on the immune response to SARS-CoV-2. The samples were drawn from the first 160 participants of the ongoing ImmuneRACE study and from 950 to 1,500 subjects provided by 6 global collaborators. Sample metadata almost always included a de-identified subject ID, COVID-19 status, age in years and sex. Broader findings and caveats from the paper: Clinical and demographic metadata were provided uncurated, with the amount varying by source and participant.

A word on this clone: Its specific antigen is unknown. Base qualities were left out, and no much larger clone turns up one base away.

TCRbeta CDR3 regions were amplified from genomic DNA using the immunoSEQ Assay, a bias-controlled multiplex PCR. The original pipeline was this. The number of nucleated cells in each sample was estimated from the amplification of reference gene primers within the assay. To quantify the absolute abundance of each unique TCRbeta CDR3 rearrangement, sequence reads were collapsed and filtered. For each sample, productive Simpson clonality was calculated by taking the square root of Simpson's diversity index across productive rearrangements. Not all clones reach the TCRdb copy of this immuneACCESS table, which keeps in-frame sequences only. Checked studies attribute under half of the gap to unresolved V genes and leave the rest unexplained. That table supplies the V and J calls and clone size; D and trimming were determined from the DNA. Counted in this sample were 150,000 to 180,000 clones; 83% of them appeared once. The top ten clonotypes cover around an eighth of the sample.

One collaborating source in Seattle enrolled patients while the patients were actively infected and followed the patients over time throughout the course of disease. The collaborating institutions used their own protocols to collect whole blood in K2EDTA tubes. Collaborator samples were shipped for TCRbeta analysis as frozen whole blood, isolated PBMCs, or DNA extracted from either sample type. The germline V gene encodes CDR1 LNHDA and CDR2 SQIVND (reference sequence). Relative to germline, V is 3 bases shorter and J is 0 bases shorter, with 9 bases between their ends. Including cysteine and phenylalanine, the CDR3 has 15 amino acids. CDR3 DNA is the only sequence kept; it has 45 bases, read in frame from the first base.

The sequenced material came from peripheral blood. The rearrangement combines TRBV19 with TRBJ1-5; the D gene assignment is ambiguous. The clonotype was recovered from a woman aged 60 to 75 with COVID-19, enrolled during active disease. The CDR3 region: CASSISDYSNQPQHF. Read as DNA, the sequence is TGTGCCAGTAGTATCAGCGATTATAGCAATCAGCCCCAGCATTTT.